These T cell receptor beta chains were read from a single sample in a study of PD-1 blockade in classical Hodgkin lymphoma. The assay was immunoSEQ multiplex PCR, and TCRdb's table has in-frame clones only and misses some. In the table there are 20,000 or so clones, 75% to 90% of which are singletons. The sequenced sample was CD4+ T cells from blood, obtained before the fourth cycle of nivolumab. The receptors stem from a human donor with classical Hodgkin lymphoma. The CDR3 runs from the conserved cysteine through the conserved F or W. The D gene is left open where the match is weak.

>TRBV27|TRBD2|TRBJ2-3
TGTGCCAGCAGTTCCCCTAGCGGGAGTTCAACAGATACGCAGTATTTT
CASSSPSGSSTDTQYF
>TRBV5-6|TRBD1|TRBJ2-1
TGTGCCAGCAGCTCTACAGGGGGCGCGGCACCTGAGCAGTTCTTC
CASSSTGGAAPEQFF
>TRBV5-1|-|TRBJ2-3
TGCGCCAGCAGCAAGGGCCATCCCCCCACAGATACGCAGTATTTT
CASSKGHPPTDTQYF
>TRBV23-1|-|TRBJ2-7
TGCGCCACCCCGGGGGAGGAGCCCTACGAGCAGTACTTC
CATPGEEPYEQYF
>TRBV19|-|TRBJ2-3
TGTGCCAGTAGTACCTCGGACTATTCCGCGCAGTATTTT
CASSTSDYSAQYF
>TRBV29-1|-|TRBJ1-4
TGCAGCGTTCTAAGGCCTGGGGCGGATGAAAAACTGTTTTTT
CSVLRPGADEKLFF
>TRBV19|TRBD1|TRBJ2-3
TGTGCCAGTAGTATCGGGACAGGGATCGCAGATACGCAGTATTTT
CASSIGTGIADTQYF
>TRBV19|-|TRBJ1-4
TGTGCCAGTAGTAACTGGGCAGCAAATGAAAAACTGTTTTTT
CASSNWAANEKLFF
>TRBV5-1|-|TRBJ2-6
TGCGCCAGCAGCTTGGTAGGTTCTGGGGCCAACGTCCTGACTTTC
CASSLVGSGANVLTF
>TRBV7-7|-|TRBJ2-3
TGTGCTAGCAGCTTAGTCTTCACAGATACGCAGTATTTT
CASSLVFTDTQYF
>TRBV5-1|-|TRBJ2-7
TGCGCCAGCAGCTTGGCCGGGCCAGGGCCCTACGAGCAGTACTTC
CASSLAGPGPYEQYF
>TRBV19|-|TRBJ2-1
TGTGCCAGTAGTCCAACGAGTCTTTACAATGAGCAGTTCTTC
CASSPTSLYNEQFF
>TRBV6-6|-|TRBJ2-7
TGTGCCAGCAGTTATAACGGCGGATCCTACGAGCAGTACTTC
CASSYNGGSYEQYF
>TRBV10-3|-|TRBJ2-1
TGTGCCATCAGTGGAACAGTAAATGAGCAGTTCTTC
CAISGTVNEQFF